Listed below are T cell receptor beta chains from one sample, sequenced in a study of CD8 T cells in ankylosing spondylitis. TCRdb reprocessed the 5' RACE reads with MiXCR, giving one entry per CDR3 protein. This table has a few hundred thousand distinct CDR3 sequences, 7% to 8% appearing once. The sample consisted of blood, either unsorted or a sorted T cell fraction (not recorded which). These receptors all stem from a male donor with ankylosing spondylitis. CDR3s include the opening cysteine and the closing phenylalanine or tryptophan. D genes are given only for firm matches. For some rows the clone size is stated as once, few or many, or as a class when expanded; others skip it.

V gene,D gene,J gene,clone size,CDR3 DNA,CDR3 protein
TRBV7-9,TRBD1,TRBJ2-7,few,TGTGCCAGCAGCCCGCAATCCGGGACAGGATTCTACGAGCAGTACTTC,CASSPQSGTGFYEQYF
TRBV5-6,.,TRBJ2-5,few,TGTGCCAGCAGCTTGTGGGGGCGAGGGCCTTCGGAGACCCAGTACTTC,CASSLWGRGPSETQYF
TRBV11-2,TRBD2,TRBJ2-7,few,TGTGCCACCGTAGAGGGCGGGAGCGGCTCCTACGAGCAGTACTTC,CATVEGGSGSYEQYF
TRBV6-2/TRBV6-3,.,TRBJ2-7,many,TGTGCCAGCAGTTACTCGGGCGTTTCCTACGAGCAGTACTTC,CASSYSGVSYEQYF
TRBV7-8,TRBD2,TRBJ2-5,many,TGTGCCAGCAGCTTCACTAGCGGGGGGCACCGGGAGACCCAGTACTTC,CASSFTSGGHRETQYF
TRBV6-4,TRBD2,TRBJ2-1,.,TGTGCCAGCAGTGACCGCGGGGGGGCCTATAATGAGCAGTTCTTC,CASSDRGGAYNEQFF
TRBV9,.,TRBJ2-5,many,TGTGCCAGCAGCTTGGGGTCTTGGGAGACCCAGTACTTC,CASSLGSWETQYF
TRBV6-2/TRBV6-3,.,TRBJ1-5,many,TGTGCCAGCAGTTACTACTCGAATCAGCCCCAGCATTTT,CASSYYSNQPQHF
TRBV7-9,.,TRBJ2-3,.,TGTGCCAGCATCCCTCCCGGGCCAGATACGCAGTATTTT,CASIPPGPDTQYF
TRBV27,TRBD2,TRBJ2-3,.,TGTGCCAGCAGCATAAGACTAGCGGGGGGGACAGATACGCAGTATTTT,CASSIRLAGGTDTQYF
TRBV9,.,TRBJ1-1,many,TGTGCCAGCAGCGTCTCAGGGGACACTGAAGCTTTCTTT,CASSVSGDTEAFF
TRBV4-3,TRBD2,TRBJ2-4,many,TGCGCCAGCAGCCAGGGACTAGCAGTCAAAAACATTCAGTACTTC,CASSQGLAVKNIQYF
TRBV20-1,.,TRBJ2-7,many,TGCAGTGCCTCCCCCGGGACCACCTACGAGCAGTACTTC,CSASPGTTYEQYF
TRBV12-3/TRBV12-4,.,TRBJ1-1,many,TGTGCCACCCTTTTGCTGGGGCACCTTGAAGCTTTCTTT,CATLLLGHLEAFF
TRBV28,.,TRBJ1-1,many,TGTGCCAGCAGTTTTTGGAAGAACACTGAAGCTTTCTTT,CASSFWKNTEAFF
TRBV5-1,.,TRBJ2-7,many,TGCGCCAGCAGCCCGACAGGGAGGTCCGAGCAGTACTTC,CASSPTGRSEQYF
TRBV19,TRBD1,TRBJ2-7,few,TGTGCCAGTAGTACCCCCCGGGACAGATTTTCATGCTCCTACGAGCAGTACTTC,CASSTPRDRFSCSYEQYF
TRBV20-1,.,TRBJ1-1,many,TGCAGTGCTAGAGATCTTCCGGGGCCTGAAGCTTTCTTT,CSARDLPGPEAFF
TRBV12-3/TRBV12-4,.,TRBJ1-1,many,TGTGCCAGCAGCCGGACGGTGCTGGACACTGAAGCTTTCTTT,CASSRTVLDTEAFF
TRBV30,.,TRBJ2-7,many,TGTGCCTGGGCCGGTCTAATCGTCGACGAGCAGTACTTC,CAWAGLIVDEQYF
TRBV20-1,TRBD1,TRBJ1-5,few,TGCAGTGCTCCGGCGGGGGACAGGCTCCCAAATCAGCCCCAGCATTTT,CSAPAGDRLPNQPQHF
TRBV20-1,.,TRBJ1-5,many,TGCAGTGCTAGCATGATAGACCAACGCAATCAGCCCCAGCATTTT,CSASMIDQRNQPQHF
TRBV20-1,TRBD1,TRBJ1-1,many,TGCAGTGCTAGTCAGGGGGCCACTGAAGCTTTCTTT,CSASQGATEAFF
TRBV6-5,.,TRBJ2-1,many,TGTGCCAGCAGTTACTCGGGCTACAATGAGCAGTTCTTC,CASSYSGYNEQFF
TRBV4-3,.,TRBJ1-4,many,TGCGCCAGCAGCCCAGGTTTAACCGGGACGGACGAAAAACTGTTTTTT,CASSPGLTGTDEKLFF
TRBV7-9,TRBD1,TRBJ1-3,many,TGTGCCAGCAGCTTACCGTGGGACAGGATTACTGGAAACACCATATATTTT,CASSLPWDRITGNTIYF
TRBV19,.,TRBJ2-7,few,TGTGCCAGTAGTCCCGCGGCAGCACAGTCCTACGAGCAGTACTTC,CASSPAAAQSYEQYF
TRBV29-1,.,TRBJ2-3,many,TGCAGCGTTGAGGGGCACCCGAGGGTCACAGATACGCAGTATTTT,CSVEGHPRVTDTQYF
TRBV6-1,TRBD2,TRBJ2-7,.,TGTGCCAGCACCTCCGGCCTCCGGGGGGCCTACGAGCAGTACTTC,CASTSGLRGAYEQYF
TRBV5-1,.,TRBJ1-2,many,TGCGCCAGCAGGGGTATAGGGACCAACTATGGCTACACCTTC,CASRGIGTNYGYTF
TRBV6-5,.,TRBJ1-1,.,TGTGCCAGCAGCCCGGATGCGTATGAAGCTTTCTTT,CASSPDAYEAFF
TRBV28,.,TRBJ2-7,many,TGTGCCACCCAAAGAGGGGAATTCATCTCCTACGAGCAGTACTTC,CATQRGEFISYEQYF
TRBV20-1,.,TRBJ2-2,many,TGCAGTGCTAGAGATATTTCCGTCACCGGGGAGCTGTTTTTT,CSARDISVTGELFF
TRBV30,.,TRBJ2-3,many,TGTGCCTGGAGTCTATACACCGGCCCCACTTGGCCAGATACGCAGTATTTT,CAWSLYTGPTWPDTQYF
TRBV24-1,.,TRBJ2-4,many,TGTGCCACCAGTGACGGGGCGGCCAAAAACATTCAGTACTTC,CATSDGAAKNIQYF
TRBV27,TRBD2,TRBJ2-3,.,TGTGCCAGCAGTTTAAGGCTAGCGGGGGGGGATACGCAGTATTTT,CASSLRLAGGDTQYF
TRBV6-2/TRBV6-3,TRBD2,TRBJ2-5,.,TGTGCCAGCAGTTACTCCACCCTTGGCCCTAGCGGAAAAGAGACCCAGTACTTC,CASSYSTLGPSGKETQYF
TRBV28,.,TRBJ2-7,few,TGTGCCAGCCAATCGGTGGGGGAGCAGTACTTC,CASQSVGEQYF
TRBV10-2,.,TRBJ2-7,few,TGCGCCAGCAGACCATGGACAGATTCCTACGAGCAGTACTTC,CASRPWTDSYEQYF
TRBV9,TRBD1,TRBJ2-7,many,TGTGCCAGCAGCCCGTTCCGGGACAGTTCTTACGAGCAGTACTTC,CASSPFRDSSYEQYF
TRBV13,TRBD1,TRBJ1-4,many,TGTGCCAGCAGCCCCACAGGGGGAAAGGGTGAAAAACTGTTTTTT,CASSPTGGKGEKLFF
TRBV20-1,.,TRBJ2-1,many,TGCAGTGCTAGAGATGCGGCCAACAATGAGCAGTTCTTC,CSARDAANNEQFF
TRBV10-3,TRBD1,TRBJ2-7,many,TGTGCCATCAGTGTCACCCGGGACAGGGAGTACTACGAGCAGTACTTC,CAISVTRDREYYEQYF
TRBV10-3,.,TRBJ2-1,many,TGTGCCATCAGTGAGATTACGCGACTGGCTAGCTCCTACAATGAGCAGTTCTTC,CAISEITRLASSYNEQFF
TRBV27,TRBD1,TRBJ1-2,many,TGTGCCAGCACTTTGACAGGGGCTCACTATGGCTACACCTTC,CASTLTGAHYGYTF
TRBV14,TRBD1,TRBJ2-4,few,TGTGCCAGCAGCCAGACGACAGGGTTAAAAGCCAAAAACATTCAGTACTTC,CASSQTTGLKAKNIQYF
TRBV28,TRBD2,TRBJ2-1,many,TGTGCCAGCAGTCCCCATAGCGGGAGTGCGGATGAGCAGTTCTTC,CASSPHSGSADEQFF
TRBV6-1,.,TRBJ1-2,many,TGTGCCAGCAGGCCAGTCCGAACGGGTGGCTACACCTTC,CASRPVRTGGYTF
TRBV20-1,TRBD1,TRBJ2-1,.,TGCAGTGTCCCGGACAGGGGCCACAATGAGCAGTTCTTC,CSVPDRGHNEQFF
TRBV27,.,TRBJ2-7,few,TGTGCCAGCAGCAAGAATGCTAGATCGGGCTACGAGCAGTACTTC,CASSKNARSGYEQYF
TRBV12-3/TRBV12-4,.,TRBJ2-5,many,TGTGCCAGCAGCCCGATTGGCGAAGGGCAAGAGACCCAGTACTTC,CASSPIGEGQETQYF
TRBV27,.,TRBJ2-7,large,TGTGCCAGCAGGCTAGGCCCCAACGAGCAGTACTTC,CASRLGPNEQYF
TRBV20-1,.,TRBJ1-2,many,TGCAGTGCTAGAGATCGGAGGAGGGGATACTATGGCTACACCTTC,CSARDRRRGYYGYTF
TRBV7-9,.,TRBJ2-3,.,TGTGCCAGCAGGGGAGACAGTCTTTACACAGATACGCAGTATTTT,CASRGDSLYTDTQYF
TRBV27,.,TRBJ2-3,many,TGTGCCAGCAGTTTCGCCCTGAAGAATACGCAGTATTTT,CASSFALKNTQYF